This TCR beta chain was retrieved from a study of cytomegalovirus exposure and HLA in healthy donors. Study-level points and caveats: A few chains tied to CMV proved CMV antigen-specific in vitro. A later analysis, which compared TCR beta chains of equal frequency, found the HLA-associated ones more clonally expanded. Reports indicate that TCR beta sequences accurately predicted the HLA-A and HLA-B alleles of most subjects. A few V segments could not be told apart, such as TRBV6-2 and TRBV6-3, and were left out.

V shed 0 bases and J 5 bases; nucleotides not matched to a gene: 6. Germline values: CDR1 SGHRS, CDR2 YFSETQ. CDR3 length: 15 amino acids. A multiplex PCR was run with 60 Vbeta primers and 13 Jbeta primers. This table comes from immunoSEQ multiplex PCR, and its TCRdb copy is limited to in-frame clones, with some not included. The sample yields 140,000 to 150,000 clones, more than 75% seen once. To note about this clone: Its antigen is as yet unknown.

What was sequenced was PBMCs. This clonotype was obtained from a woman younger than 35 in good health and CMV-seropositive. The chain joins TRBV5-1 to TRBJ2-5; TRBD2 agrees at 8 bases. The CDR3 region is CASSLAGGGQETQYF. The CDR3 DNA follows: TGCGCCAGCAGCTTGGCCGGCGGGGGGCAGGAGACCCAGTACTTC.